A single TCR beta chain is shown here with its context. This record belongs to a study of control samples from healthy donors and cancer patients. Between the trimmed V and J ends, which lost 3 bases and 3 bases, there was a span of 11 bases. CDR3 length equals 14 residues. Germline CDR1 KGHSH, CDR2 LQKENI. Clones were sequenced by immunoSEQ multiplex PCR, and TCRdb holds only the in-frame ones, with some missing. The sample records some 100,000 clones, roughly 86% being singletons. The rearrangement uses TRBV18 and TRBJ2-5; D perhaps matches TRBD2 (5 bases). The TCR originated in a woman in her forties or fifties in good health. The sample comprised blood. CDR3 protein: CASSPPDSKETQYF. Here the CDR3 DNA reads TGTGCCAGCTCACCCCCGGACTCCAAAGAGACCCAGTACTTC.